The clone carrying this TCR beta chain was found many times. Its antigen is unknown. The sample originates from a study of T-cell memory formation after mild COVID-19. Study as a whole: Largely donor-specific TCR clusters were found.

After 5'RACE with constant-segment primers, TCR alpha and TCR beta cDNA libraries carrying sample barcodes and UMIs were obtained. TCRdb redid the calling of the 5' RACE reads with MiXCR, one entry per CDR3 protein. The sample lists around 90,000 distinct CDR3 sequences; about 14% were seen once. Regarding the study as a whole: Clones shrinking from day 15 to 85 showed even CD4/CD8 mixes; later expanders tilted CD4+. Of the contracting clones, CD4+ ones lay mainly in CM and EM, and CD8+ ones in EMRA.

CDR3 length: 17 residues. V was cut by 3 bases and J by 5 bases, with 21 bases left in between. Germline assignment: CDR1 LGHNA and CDR2 YSLEER. This receptor was identified in a man younger than 35 who had mild COVID-19 (a few samples of this study predate the infection). Cell type and time point are not known. Sequencing used PBMCs or a T cell subset sorted from them (not recorded which). V usage is TRBV4-3 and J usage is TRBJ2-3; a weak D match, TRBD2 (6 bases). CDR3 sequence (DNA): TGCGCCAGCAGCCAGGGTAGGGACCGTCGGAGGGGAGATACGCAGTATTTT. This encodes CASSQGRDRRRGDTQYF.